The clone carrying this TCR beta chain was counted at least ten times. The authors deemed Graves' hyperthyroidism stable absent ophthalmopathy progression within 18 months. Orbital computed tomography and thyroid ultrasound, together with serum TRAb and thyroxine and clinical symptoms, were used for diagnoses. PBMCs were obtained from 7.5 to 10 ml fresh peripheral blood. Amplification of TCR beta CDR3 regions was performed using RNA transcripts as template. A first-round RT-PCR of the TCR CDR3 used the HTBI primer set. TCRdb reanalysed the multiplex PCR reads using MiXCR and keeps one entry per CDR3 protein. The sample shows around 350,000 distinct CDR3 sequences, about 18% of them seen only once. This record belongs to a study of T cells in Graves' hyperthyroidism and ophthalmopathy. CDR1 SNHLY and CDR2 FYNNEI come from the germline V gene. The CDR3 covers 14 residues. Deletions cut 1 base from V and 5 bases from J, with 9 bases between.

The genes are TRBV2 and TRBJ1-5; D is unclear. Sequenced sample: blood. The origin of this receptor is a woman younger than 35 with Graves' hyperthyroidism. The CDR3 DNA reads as TGTGCCAGCAGTGAAGAGGGAACTTATCAGCCCCAGCATTTT. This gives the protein CASSEEGTYQPQHF.